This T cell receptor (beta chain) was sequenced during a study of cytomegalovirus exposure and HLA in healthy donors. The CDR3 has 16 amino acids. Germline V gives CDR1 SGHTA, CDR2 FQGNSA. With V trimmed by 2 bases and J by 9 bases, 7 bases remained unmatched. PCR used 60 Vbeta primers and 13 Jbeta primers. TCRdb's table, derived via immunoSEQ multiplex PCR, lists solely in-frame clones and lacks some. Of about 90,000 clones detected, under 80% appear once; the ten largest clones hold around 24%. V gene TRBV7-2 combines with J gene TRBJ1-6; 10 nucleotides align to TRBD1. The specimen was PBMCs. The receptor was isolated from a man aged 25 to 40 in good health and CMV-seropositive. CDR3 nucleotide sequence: TGTGCCAGCAGCTTACAACCGGGACAGGGGTTTTCACCCCTCCACTTT. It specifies CASSLQPGQGFSPLHF.